Here is one TCR beta chain with its context. These data originate in a study of blood T cell repertoires in COVID-19. Background on the study: Nucleic acid was either cDNA or gDNA, and it came from T cells, B-cell-depleted T cells, or PBMCs.

Sequencing used immunoSEQ multiplex PCR; TCRdb keeps in-frame clones, though not all of them. The data show around 150,000 clones, 90% to 95% seen once. The clonotype comes from a woman aged 45-65 years with acute or convalescent COVID-19. The specimen sequenced was peripheral blood.

The CDR3 spells CAWSSGVNEKLFF. DNA of the CDR3: TGTGCCTGGAGTTCCGGGGTTAATGAAAAACTGTTTTTT. The chain carries TRBV30 and TRBJ1-4; no reliable D call. Germline V gene data show CDR1 as GTSNPN and CDR2 as SVGIG (reference sequence). The CDR3 is made up of 13 amino acids. V gave up 2 bases and J gave up 4 bases, with 8 bases separating them.